The 12 T cell receptor beta chains below come from one sample, sequenced in a study of immune cell composition in non-small cell lung cancer. Clones were read by immunoSEQ multiplex PCR, and TCRdb kept only the in-frame ones, dropping some. The sample has 6,000 to 8,500 clones; 68% are singletons. The sample was lung tumor tissue. The receptors stem from a human donor with non-small cell lung cancer.

A few counts support this clone. The CDR3 DNA reads TGTGCCAGCAGCGATCCCGGCTATGGCTACACCTTC. Its protein product is CASSDPGYGYTF. The V call is TRBV7-8, the J call TRBJ1-2, with D unresolved. Between the trimmed V and J ends, which lost 5 bases and 4 bases, there was a span of 8 bases. Germline-derived CDR1 and CDR2 are SGHVS and FQNEAQ. This CDR3 has 12 amino acids.

The J gene is TRBJ2-5, the V gene TRBV5-1, with D tentatively TRBD2 (7 bases). The CDR3 is 14 residues long. The germline CDR1 and CDR2 sequences are SGHRS and YFSETQ. Trimming stripped 10 bases from V and 0 bases from J, with 16 bases between. CDR3 DNA sequence: TGCGCCGGAGGGACGGGGGGCGACCAAGAGACCCAGTACTTC. Its translation is CAGGTGGDQETQYF.

This clone was detected a few times. J is TRBJ1-2 and V is TRBV19; TRBD1 might be the D (6 bases). V was pared by 4 bases and J by 2 bases, with 11 bases between. Germline V gene sequence: CDR1 LNHDA, CDR2 SQIVND (reference sequence). The CDR3 runs to 14 residues. This CDR3 reads CASSRRGSNYGYTF. CDR3 in DNA: TGTGCCAGTAGTAGAAGGGGGTCAAACTATGGCTACACCTTC.

The rearrangement joins TRBV10-3 to TRBJ2-7, with D perhaps matching TRBD1 (6 bases). The CDR3 totals 15 residues. The V end was cut by 3 bases, the J end by 0 bases, with 12 bases between. Germline loops: CDR1 ENHRY, CDR2 SYGVKD. The CDR3 coding sequence is TGTGCCATCAGTGATGGACAGCTCAGCTCCTACGAGCAGTACTTC. It is translated as CAISDGQLSSYEQYF.

The V gene is TRBV6-5, the J gene TRBJ2-1; D is perhaps TRBD2 (5 bases). The CDR3 is 14 amino acids. Germline V lookup: CDR1 MNHEY, CDR2 SVGAGI. Trimming cost V 4 bases and J 4 bases, with 11 bases left between them. The CDR3 DNA reads TGTGCCAGCAGTTCCAAAACTAGTTACAATGAGCAGTTCTTC. It is translated as CASSSKTSYNEQFF.

The chain combines TRBV18 with TRBJ1-2; 8 nucleotides agree with TRBD1. The CDR3 is 15 amino acids. Germline CDR1 is KGHSH and CDR2 is LQKENI. Trimming removed 6 bases from V and 3 bases from J; junction bases left unmatched: 9. CDR3 coding DNA: TGTGCCAGCTCCCAGGGACAGGAGGGCTACTATGGCTACACCTTC. Residues: CASSQGQEGYYGYTF.

The chain links TRBV15 to TRBJ1-5; D is unresolved. The CDR3 is made up of 14 amino acids. Trimming stripped 1 base from V and 0 bases from J, with 4 bases between. Germline V CDR1 and CDR2: LNHNV, YYDKDF (reference sequence). CDR3 DNA sequence: TGTGCCACCAGCAGAGTTTATAGCAATCAGCCCCAGCATTTT. It translates to CATSRVYSNQPQHF.

The chain employs TRBV7-9 and TRBJ1-2; 11 nucleotides align to TRBD1. After removal of 3 bases from V and 8 bases from J, the junction contained 5 bases not matched to a gene. The V gene's germline CDR1 is SEHNR and CDR2 FQNEAQ (reference sequence). This CDR3 is built from 14 residues. CDR3 in DNA: TGTGCCAGCAGCTTCGGACAGGGGGCGAGGGGCTACACCTTC. Residues: CASSFGQGARGYTF.

The CDR3 here is CAWSRLASTDTQYF. CDR3 DNA sequence: TGTGCCTGGAGTCGCCTAGCTAGCACAGATACGCAGTATTTT. The V gene is TRBV30, the J gene TRBJ2-3; TRBD2 is a possible D gene (5 bases). V gave up 2 bases and J gave up 0 bases, with 9 bases separating them. Germline lookup yields CDR1 GTSNPN and CDR2 SVGIG (reference sequence). The CDR3 covers 14 residues.

Note on this clone: An end of the junction differs from the germline gene, which may be a read error. The CDR3 loop reads CASSLWGVTGGNNF. The CDR3 DNA is TGTGCCAGCAGCTTGTGGGGCGTGACAGGGGGCAATAACTTC. V and J are TRBV5-6 and TRBJ2-7; 10 bases fit TRBD1. CDR3 length: 14 residues. Germline V gives CDR1 SGHDT, CDR2 YYEEEE.

The chain joins TRBV7-3 to TRBJ1-1, with D possibly TRBD1 on 5 matching bases. The CDR3 contains 14 residues. V gave up 2 bases and J gave up 5 bases, with 12 bases separating them. Germline V gene data show CDR1 as SGHTA and CDR2 as FQGTGA. The CDR3 reads CASSLEGEGTEAFF. DNA of the CDR3: TGTGCCAGCAGCTTAGAAGGGGAAGGAACTGAAGCTTTCTTT.

This clone appeared a few times. This sequence joins TRBV10-3 and TRBJ1-1; D possibly corresponds to TRBD1 (6 bases). This CDR3 has 13 amino acids. With 7 bases removed from V and 3 bases from J, the gap between germline ends came to 12 bases. The germline CDR1 and CDR2 sequences are ENHRY and SYGVKD. CDR3 sequence: CAITRTEDTEAFF. The CDR3 DNA reads TGTGCCATCACTCGGACAGAGGACACTGAAGCTTTCTTT.